This T cell receptor beta chain was retrieved from a study of T cell responses to AZD1222 COVID-19 vaccine. Study-level points and caveats: Seropositive at baseline were only a handful of AZD1222 recipients. Donors, mostly white British, included more females; clonal diversity was possibly underestimated.

The method was immunoSEQ multiplex PCR; TCRdb's version includes in-frame clones alone and lacks a portion of them. The repertoire holds 150,000 to 200,000 clones, with roughly 94% as singletons. The CDR3 has 16 amino acids. Comments on this clone: No antigen is known for it.

This specimen consisted of peripheral blood, obtained 28 days after the second AZD1222 dose. The genes are TRBV21-1 and TRBJ1-5; the tabulated D call, TRBD1, remains unverified against the DNA. TRBV21-1 is a pseudogene segment. The source of this sequence is an adult who received the AZD1222 COVID-19 vaccine. The CDR3 DNA reads as TGTGCCAGCAGCAATATGCAGGACAGGGAGTATCAGCCCCAGCATTTT. The encoded protein is CASSNMQDREYQPQHF.